The rows below give T cell receptor beta chains drawn from one sample of a study of blood T cell repertoires in COVID-19. The protocol was immunoSEQ multiplex PCR, while the TCRdb copy is restricted to in-frame clones and leaves out a portion. The sample yields approximately 130,000 clones, around three quarters seen once. Specimen: peripheral blood. These receptors originate from a human donor in a cohort sampled during active COVID-19. The CDR3 runs from the conserved cysteine through the conserved F or W. D genes are given only for firm matches. For some rows the clone size is stated as once, few or many, or as a class when expanded; others skip it.

clone_size,d_call,j_call,v_call,cdr3_nt,cdr3_aa
-,-,TRBJ2-5,TRBV27,TGTGCCAGCTCACCTGGGCAGTCTGAAGAGACCCAGTACTTC,CASSPGQSEETQYF
-,TRBD1,TRBJ2-4,TRBV11-2,TGTGCCAGCAGCCCGACAGGGGTCGTCACCAAAAACATTCAGTACTTC,CASSPTGVVTKNIQYF
-,TRBD1,TRBJ2-3,TRBV6-5,TGTGCCAGCAAGAAGGAACAGGGGCCAGATACGCAGTATTTT,CASKKEQGPDTQYF
-,-,TRBJ1-3,TRBV5-6,TGTGCCAGCAGCTTGGGGCCGTCTTCTGGAAACACCATATATTTT,CASSLGPSSGNTIYF
-,-,TRBJ1-1,TRBV21-1,TGTGCCAGCAGGCCCCCACCCTTCTATACAGGAATGGGGGGGCTATTCGACCTGGACACTGAAGCTTTCTTT,CASRPPPFYTGMGGLFDLDTEAFF
once,TRBD2,TRBJ2-7,TRBV28,TGTGCCAGCAGCCCCCCGGGGAGCGGGAGTTCCGAGCAGTACTTC,CASSPPGSGSSEQYF
-,-,TRBJ2-6,TRBV30,TGTGCCTGGATCGGGGGCTCTGGGGCCAACGTCCTGACTTTC,CAWIGGSGANVLTF
-,TRBD1,TRBJ1-1,TRBV5-4,TGTGCCACCCAACAGGGGGCTCAGAACACTGAAGCTTTCTTT,CATQQGAQNTEAFF
few,-,TRBJ1-1,TRBV7-9,TGTGCCAGCAGCTCCCAACCAGTACAGAGACCGAACACTGAAGCTTTCTTT,CASSSQPVQRPNTEAFF
-,TRBD1,TRBJ2-2,TRBV24-1,TGTGCCACCGCTGGGACAGGGGGGACCGGGGAGCTGTTTTTT,CATAGTGGTGELFF
-,-,TRBJ1-6,TRBV5-1,TGCGCCAGCAGCTTGGGGGGGCAGGCCAATAATTCACCCCTCCACTTT,CASSLGGQANNSPLHF
-,-,TRBJ1-5,TRBV6-1,TGTGCCAGCAGTGAGCCAGGGATTTCCCTGAATCAGCCCCAGCATTTT,CASSEPGISLNQPQHF
-,-,TRBJ2-3,TRBV5-5,TGTGCCAGCAGCTTGGGGTACTTGCAGGGGGATACGCAGTATTTT,CASSLGYLQGDTQYF
-,-,TRBJ2-1,TRBV7-6,TGTGCCAGCAGCCTCCAGGGTCATAGCTCCTACAATGAGCAGTTCTTC,CASSLQGHSSYNEQFF
-,TRBD2,TRBJ2-3,TRBV6-1,TGTGCCAGCAGTGAGTTCGGGGGGGGCACGCAGTATTTT,CASSEFGGGTQYF
-,TRBD1,TRBJ1-2,TRBV7-8,TGTGCCAGCAGCCTCCGGACAGGCTATGGCTACACCTTC,CASSLRTGYGYTF
-,-,TRBJ1-1,TRBV4-1,TGCGCCAGCAGCCCGTACATGTACACTGAAGCTTTCTTT,CASSPYMYTEAFF
-,-,TRBJ2-5,TRBV28,TGTGCCAGCAGGGGAACAGGGTACCAAGAGACCCAGTACTTC,CASRGTGYQETQYF
-,-,TRBJ1-1,TRBV28,TGTGCCAGCAGTTTATTCGGGGGGCGGAACACTGAAGCTTTCTTT,CASSLFGGRNTEAFF
-,-,TRBJ1-3,TRBV3-1/TRBV3-2,TGTGCCAGCAGCCCCAATGTAGGGGCTGGAAACACCATATATTTT,CASSPNVGAGNTIYF
few,-,TRBJ1-2,TRBV7-2,TGTGCCAGCAGCCGTGTTAACAGGGAGGGCTACACCTTC,CASSRVNREGYTF
few,TRBD1,TRBJ1-1,TRBV7-3,TGTGCCAGCAGCTTAGGACAGGGGATGAACACTGAAGCTTTCTTT,CASSLGQGMNTEAFF
-,-,TRBJ2-5,TRBV6-5,TGTGCCTGCCTCGGGATACAAGAGACCCAGTACTTC,CACLGIQETQYF
-,TRBD1,TRBJ1-5,TRBV7-9,TGTGCCAGCAGCTCCACCGAGGACAGGGGTGGGCAGCCCCAGCATTTT,CASSSTEDRGGQPQHF
-,-,TRBJ1-2,TRBV5-4,TGTGCCAGCAGCTTAGGGAGGGATGGCTACACCTTC,CASSLGRDGYTF
-,TRBD1,TRBJ1-1,TRBV11-2,TGTGCCAGCAGCCCCGGGACAGTCATCCTAGGCACTGAAGCTTTCTTT,CASSPGTVILGTEAFF
-,-,TRBJ1-1,TRBV5-1,TGCGCCAGCAGCTTCCCAGGGGAATCTAAGGGGGCTTTCTTT,CASSFPGESKGAFF
few,TRBD2,TRBJ2-5,TRBV9,TGTGCCAGCAGCCGAGGTGGGCTAGCGGGGGGCTTGAAAGGGGGCCAGTACTTC,CASSRGGLAGGLKGGQYF
-,TRBD2,TRBJ2-3,TRBV24-1,TGTGCCACCGCAAGACTAGCGGGAGACACAGATACGCAGTATTTT,CATARLAGDTDTQYF
once,-,TRBJ2-3,TRBV6-5,TGTGCCAGCAGTTACTGGGACTCCCTCACACCGAATACGCAGTATTTT,CASSYWDSLTPNTQYF
-,-,TRBJ2-1,TRBV6-5,TGTGCCAGCAGGGACGGGGGGCTAAATGAGCAGTTCTTC,CASRDGGLNEQFF
-,-,TRBJ2-7,TRBV27,TGTGCCAGCAGTTTTTTGGGGGGAAGGAGCTCCTACGAGCAGTACTTC,CASSFLGGRSSYEQYF
-,TRBD1,TRBJ2-7,TRBV28,TGTGCCAGCAGTTTATCCCGGACAGGGGACTACGAGCAGTACTTC,CASSLSRTGDYEQYF